This TCR beta chain comes out of a study of cytomegalovirus exposure and HLA in healthy donors. The PCR ran on 60 Vbeta and 13 Jbeta primers. Generated by immunoSEQ multiplex PCR, the TCRdb table keeps only in-frame clones and is missing some. This sample carries over 120,000 clones, approximately 63% of them seen once, and the ten largest clones take 2% to 2.5%. Each donor was nominally healthy when sampled (though unrecorded immune exposures were likely). Sequencing was done on a sample of PBMCs. This clonotype originated in a woman aged 55-69 years in good health and CMV-seropositive.

CDR3 loop: CASSADSGRSTDTQYF. The DNA for the CDR3 is TGTGCCAGCAGCGCCGATAGCGGGAGGAGCACAGATACGCAGTATTTT. V is TRBV9 and J is TRBJ2-3; 10 bases are a match to TRBD2. Trimming cost V 3 bases and J 0 bases; bases outside gene matches: 4. This CDR3 spans 16 amino acids. The germline gives CDR1 SGDLS, CDR2 YYNGEE.